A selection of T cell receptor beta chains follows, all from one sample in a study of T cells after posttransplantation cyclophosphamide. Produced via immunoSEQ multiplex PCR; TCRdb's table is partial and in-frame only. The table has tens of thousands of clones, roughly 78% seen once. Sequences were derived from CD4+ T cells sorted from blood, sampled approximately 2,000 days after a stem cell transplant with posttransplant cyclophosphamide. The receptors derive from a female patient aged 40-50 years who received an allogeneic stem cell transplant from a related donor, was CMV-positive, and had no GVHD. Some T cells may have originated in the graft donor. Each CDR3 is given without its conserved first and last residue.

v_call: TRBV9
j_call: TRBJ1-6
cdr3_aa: ASSVRDRGGSPLH

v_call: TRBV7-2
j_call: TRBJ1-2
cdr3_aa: ASSFPSGGADYGYT

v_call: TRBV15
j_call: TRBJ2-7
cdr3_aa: AIGVLRDRDGGD

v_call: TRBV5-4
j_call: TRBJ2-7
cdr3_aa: ASSSGTGGVYEQY

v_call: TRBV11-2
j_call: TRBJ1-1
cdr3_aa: ASSLGQGNMNTEAF

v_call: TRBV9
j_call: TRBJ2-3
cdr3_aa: ASSPTPAGLAPDTQY

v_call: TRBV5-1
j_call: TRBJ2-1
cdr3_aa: ASSIAGGNSYNEQF

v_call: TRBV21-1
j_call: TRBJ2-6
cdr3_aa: ASSKEPSGANVLT

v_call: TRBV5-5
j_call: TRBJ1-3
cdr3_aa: ASSLVRADSGNTIY

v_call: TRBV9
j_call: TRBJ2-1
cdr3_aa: ASSADRGPYNEQF

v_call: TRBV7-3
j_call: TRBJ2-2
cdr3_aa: ASSLSGGTTGELF

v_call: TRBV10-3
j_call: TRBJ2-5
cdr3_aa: AISIQDRVGETQY

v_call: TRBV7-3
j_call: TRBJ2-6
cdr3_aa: ASSSGGTGANVLT

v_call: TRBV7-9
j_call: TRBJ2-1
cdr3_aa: ASSSPHEQF

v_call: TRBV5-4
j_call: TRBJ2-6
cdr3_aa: ASSLGGTASGANVLT

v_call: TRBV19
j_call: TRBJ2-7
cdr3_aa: ASSGQGLGQAAGSHEQY

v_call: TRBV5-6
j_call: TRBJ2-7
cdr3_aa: ASSVQGPGEQY

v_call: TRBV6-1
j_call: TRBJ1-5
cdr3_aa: ASGQGRNQPQH

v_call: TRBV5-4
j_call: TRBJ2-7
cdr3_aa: ASSSPGTGDTYEQY

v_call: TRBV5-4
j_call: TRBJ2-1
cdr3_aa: ASSPQVGGGEQF

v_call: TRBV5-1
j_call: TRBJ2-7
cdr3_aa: ASSSSRTVLSYEQY

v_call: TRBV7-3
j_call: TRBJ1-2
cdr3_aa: ASSHRGRVGYT

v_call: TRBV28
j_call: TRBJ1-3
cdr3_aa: ASSRTGQTGNTIY

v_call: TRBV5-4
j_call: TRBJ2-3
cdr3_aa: AVGLLGTQY

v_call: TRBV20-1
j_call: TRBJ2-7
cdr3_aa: SAPSGGASY

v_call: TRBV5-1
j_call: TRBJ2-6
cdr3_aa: ASSNPHFSGANVLT

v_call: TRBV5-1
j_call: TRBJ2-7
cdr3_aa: ASSLVQGAHEQY

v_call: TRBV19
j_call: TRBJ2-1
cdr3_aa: ASKADSSSYNEQF

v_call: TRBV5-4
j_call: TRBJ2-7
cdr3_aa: ASSQGFSGGLSYEQY

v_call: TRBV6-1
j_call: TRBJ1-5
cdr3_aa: AARSSNQPQH

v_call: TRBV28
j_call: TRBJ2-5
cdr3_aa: ASSLLAQQETQY

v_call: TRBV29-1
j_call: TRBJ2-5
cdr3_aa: SVVRQGGQETQY